The clone carrying this T cell receptor (beta chain) was observed a few times. Its antigen remains unidentified. CDR1 and CDR2 from the germline V gene are MGHRA and YSYEKL. The CDR3 is made up of 16 amino acids. Trimming took off 1 base at V and 0 bases at J, with 7 bases between the two ends. These data belong to a study of naive and memory T cell subsets. Notes on the study in general: No ground truth validated the naive and memory repertoire findings. Clonotypes are single alpha or beta chains, not paired receptors.

An equimolar mix of two oligonucleotides served as the beta constant-region primer for TRBC1 and TRBC2. The ligated cDNA underwent four PCR rounds using SP2 and nested alpha and beta constant-region primers. TCRdb reanalysed the UMI-ligation and nested PCR reads using MiXCR and keeps one entry per CDR3 protein. The sample has approximately 80,000 distinct CDR3 sequences; 9% are singletons. Separate alpha and beta amplification began at the second PCR step. Cells stained for CD3, CD4, CD8, CD45RA and CD27 were sorted into four subsets. The sample was naive CD8+ T cells from blood. The V and J genes are TRBV4-1 and TRBJ2-6; the D is unclear. This clonotype was obtained from a human donor in good health. CDR3 loop: CASSQVSSSGANVLTF. The CDR3 region has the DNA TGCGCCAGCAGCCAAGTGTCGAGCTCTGGGGCCAACGTCCTGACTTTC.